This T cell receptor beta chain was captured in a study of cytomegalovirus exposure and HLA in healthy donors. This clone has only a few counts. Its specificity is unknown. The study ran its PCR with 60 Vbeta and 13 Jbeta primers. Here immunoSEQ multiplex PCR was the method, and the copy in TCRdb shows in-frame clones only, minus some. Of 120,000 to 150,000 clones listed, around 57% are singletons. Study results and limitations: A highly shared variant cluster was judged a likely technical artifact.

The CDR3 is made up of 15 amino acids. V gave up 7 bases and J gave up 6 bases, with 16 bases separating them. Germline loops: CDR1 SGHAT, CDR2 FQNNGV. The clonotype was recovered from a male donor in good health and CMV-seronegative. V and J are TRBV11-2 and TRBJ1-6, with a tentative D call TRBD1 (5 bases). The specimen sequenced was PBMCs. The CDR3 bases are TGTGCCAGCACCTGGCTGGCGGGGGTTAATTCACCCCTCCACTTT. As protein: CASTWLAGVNSPLHF.